Below, 21 T cell receptor beta chains from the same sample are listed, as sequenced in a study of cytomegalovirus exposure and HLA in healthy donors. PCR amplification relied on 60 Vbeta primers (plus 13 Jbeta primers). Clones were sequenced by immunoSEQ multiplex PCR, and TCRdb holds only the in-frame ones, with some missing. The table lists some 120,000 clones, 8.5% to 10% of them singletons, with 2.5% to 3.5% in the top ten. Sequencing was performed on PBMCs. The source of these receptors is a man aged 30 to 45 in good health and CMV-seronegative.

This clone came up a few times. The chain couples TRBV10-3 to TRBJ2-7; 13 positions match TRBD2. The CDR3 has 15 amino acids. Germline CDR1 is ENHRY and CDR2 is SYGVKD. J lost 7 bases, V lost 2 bases, and 5 bases had no gene match. The chain's CDR3 is CAISEPGLAGNEQYF. CDR3 nucleotides: TGTGCCATCAGTGAGCCGGGACTAGCGGGAAATGAGCAGTACTTC.

The rearrangement joins TRBV14 to TRBJ2-2; the match to TRBD2 covers 12 bases. CDR1 and CDR2 (germline): SGHDN, FVKESK. The J segment lost 4 bases and the V segment lost 4 bases, leaving 10 bases of the junction unmatched. The CDR3 spans 18 residues. CDR3 sequence reads: CASSPTLTSGSSTGELFF. As DNA, the CDR3 is TGTGCCAGCAGCCCCACCCTGACTAGCGGGAGTTCCACCGGGGAGCTGTTTTTT.

This clone was detected only a few times. The CDR3 DNA reads TGCGCCAGCAGCCCGGCAGGGGCTAGCACAGATACGCAGTATTTT. As protein: CASSPAGASTDTQYF. This chain connects TRBV5-1 to TRBJ2-3; maybe TRBD1 (6 bases). This CDR3 is built from 15 residues. The germline CDR1 and CDR2 sequences are SGHRS and YFSETQ. V was pared by 4 bases and J by 0 bases, with 12 bases between.

The chain is built from TRBV9 and TRBJ2-1; 7 bases map to TRBD1. This CDR3 is 15 amino acids long. After removal of 0 bases from V and 4 bases from J, the junction contained 4 bases not matched to a gene. Germline CDR1 is SGDLS and CDR2 is YYNGEE. CDR3 coding DNA: TGTGCCAGCAGCGTAGACGGACAGGAATACAATGAGCAGTTCTTC. Translation gives CASSVDGQEYNEQFF.

The chain couples TRBV5-1 to TRBJ2-5, with TRBD2 as a possible D gene (6 bases). Per the germline V gene, CDR1 is SGHRS and CDR2 is YFSETQ. The V end was cut by 4 bases, the J end by 4 bases, with 17 bases between. The CDR3 covers 15 residues. For the CDR3, the DNA is TGCGCCAGCAGCCCGGGGGTTAGCGAGGCAGAGACCCAGTACTTC. It codes for CASSPGVSEAETQYF.

The chain links TRBV7-9 to TRBJ2-3; 11 bases agree with TRBD2. The CDR3 covers 16 residues. With 4 bases clipped from V and 2 bases from J, the junction kept 5 bases outside the gene matches. Germline CDR1 SEHNR, CDR2 FQNEAQ (reference sequence). CDR3 sequence reads: CASSSPLAGATDTQYF. The CDR3 DNA follows: TGTGCCAGCAGCTCGCCACTAGCGGGGGCCACAGATACGCAGTATTTT.

This clone was counted only a few times. V is TRBV28 and J is TRBJ1-5, with 9 bases identical to TRBD1. CDR3 length equals 14 residues. Losses at the gene ends were 8 bases for V and 5 bases for J; bases not matched to a gene: 7. The germline gives CDR1 MDHEN, CDR2 SYDVKM. CDR3 amino acids: CASLGDRVHQPQHF. CDR3 bases: TGTGCCAGCCTAGGGGACAGGGTGCATCAGCCCCAGCATTTT.

This clone was seen a few times. In DNA form, the CDR3 reads TGTGCCTGGAGTCCTAATCGAGTCTTGTCTGAAAAACTGTTTTTT. Its protein product is CAWSPNRVLSEKLFF. The J gene is TRBJ1-4, the V gene TRBV30; D gene uncertain. V dropped 2 bases and J dropped 7 bases, with 17 bases sitting between them. The CDR3 spans 15 residues. Germline CDR1 reads GTSNPN; CDR2 reads SVGIG (reference sequence).

This clone was seen more than once but under ten times. The chain carries TRBV7-6 and TRBJ2-5; D is perhaps TRBD1 (6 bases). The V end lost 1 base, the J end lost 4 bases, and 13 bases lay between the germline ends. Per germline, CDR1 SGHVS and CDR2 FNYEAQ. The CDR3 spans 15 residues. The CDR3 loop is CASSLGPQGRETQYF. The CDR3 coding sequence is TGTGCCAGCAGCTTAGGCCCACAGGGAAGAGAGACCCAGTACTTC.

The J gene is TRBJ2-7, the V gene TRBV5-1, with TRBD1 matching 7 bases. The junction had 9 bases not matched to a gene; V was cut back by 4 bases and J by 5 bases. CDR3 length equals 14 residues. Germline CDR1 and CDR2: SGHRS and YFSETQ. Written as DNA, the CDR3 is TGCGCCAGCAGCGGAACCGCAGGGGGAGACGAGCAGTACTTC. Its translation is CASSGTAGGDEQYF.

The J gene is TRBJ1-2, the V gene TRBV7-9; D gene unclear. V was clipped by 1 base and J by 7 bases, with 19 bases between them. Germline V gene data show CDR1 as SEHNR and CDR2 as FQNEAQ (reference sequence). This CDR3 region has 16 residues. The CDR3 loop is CASSLVGAGTSGGYTF. The CDR3 DNA sequence: TGTGCCAGCAGCTTAGTGGGAGCAGGTACCTCAGGTGGCTACACCTTC.

This clone came up a few times. The rearrangement links TRBV6-5 to TRBJ1-3; perhaps TRBD1 as D (6 bases). Germline-derived CDR1 and CDR2 are MNHEY and SVGAGI. The CDR3 has 15 amino acids. Trimming took 2 bases from V and 2 from J, leaving 10 bases between them. The CDR3 DNA sequence: TGTGCCAGCAGTTACCAAGGGGGAGCTGGAAACACCATATATTTT. The encoded protein is CASSYQGGAGNTIYF.

The chain joins TRBV19 to TRBJ2-7; 7 bases agree with TRBD1. CDR1 LNHDA and CDR2 SQIVND come from the germline V gene (reference sequence). The J segment lost 1 base and the V segment lost 1 base, leaving 4 bases of the junction unmatched. The CDR3 has 15 residues. This chain's CDR3 is CASSIGTGVSYEQYF. Written as DNA, the CDR3 is TGTGCCAGTAGTATAGGGACAGGCGTATCCTACGAGCAGTACTTC.

There are a few counts of this clone. The V call is TRBV19, the J call TRBJ2-3; 10 bases map to TRBD2. CDR1 and CDR2 from the germline V gene are LNHDA and SQIVND (reference sequence). The CDR3 is 16 amino acids. Trimming at V came to 3 bases and at J to 2 bases, leaving 5 bases not matched to a gene. CDR3 DNA sequence: TGTGCCAGTAGTATTCAACTAGCGGGGACCACAGATACGCAGTATTTT. Translating gives CASSIQLAGTTDTQYF. The whole variable domain, filled in from reference TRBV19 and TRBJ2-3, reads DGGITQSPKYLFRKEGQNVTLSCEQNLNHDAMYWYRQDPGQGLRLIYYSQIVNDFQKGDIAEGYSVSREKKESFPLTVTSAQKNPTAFYLCASSIQLAGTTDTQYFGPGTRLTVL.

This clone was seen only a few times. For the CDR3, the DNA is TGTGCCAGCAGCTCCAGACAGAACGACAATGAGCAGTTCTTC. It codes for CASSSRQNDNEQFF. This rearrangement joins TRBV11-3 to TRBJ2-1, with D perhaps matching TRBD1 (5 bases). Germline CDR1 is SGHNT and CDR2 is YENEEA. This CDR3 spans 14 amino acids. V lost 4 bases to trimming and J lost 5 bases, with 12 bases between them. Using reference TRBV11-3 and TRBJ2-1 for the parts outside the CDR3, the full variable domain is EAGVVQSPRYKIIEKKQPVAFWCNPISGHNTLYWYLQNLGQGPELLIRYENEEAVDDSQLPKDRFSAERLKGVDSTLKIQPAELGDSAVYLCASSSRQNDNEQFFGPGTRLTVL.

A few counts support this clone. The V and J genes are TRBV19 and TRBJ2-3, with D hard to call. The germline CDR1 and CDR2 sequences are LNHDA and SQIVND (reference sequence). V shed 5 bases and J shed 3 bases, with 12 bases lying between them. This CDR3 has 14 residues. CDR3 nucleotide sequence: TGTGCCAGTAGTCCCGACCAGGCAACAGATACGCAGTATTTT. Translating it yields CASSPDQATDTQYF.

This clone was recorded a few times. V gene TRBV28 combines with J gene TRBJ1-1; D is possibly TRBD1 (5 bases). V was trimmed by 4 bases and J by 1 base, leaving 10 bases between them. Germline V lookup: CDR1 MDHEN, CDR2 SYDVKM. The CDR3 is 14 amino acids. CDR3 residues: CASSWAGRNTEAFF. CDR3 DNA: TGTGCCAGCAGTTGGGCGGGACGGAACACTGAAGCTTTCTTT. The full variable domain, rest sourced from reference TRBV28 and TRBJ1-1, is DVKVTQSSRYLVKRTGEKVFLECVQDMDHENMFWYRQDPGLGLRLIYFSYDVKMKEKGDIPEGYSVSREKKERFSLILESASTNQTSMYLCASSWAGRNTEAFFGQGTRLTVV.

The chain employs TRBV4-2 and TRBJ1-3; D uncertain. V lost 0 bases to trimming and J lost 2 bases, with 14 bases between them. The CDR3 sequence is 17 residues long. Germline CDR1 is LGHNA and CDR2 is YNFKEQ. The CDR3 reads CASSQERRGRAGNTIYF. In DNA, the CDR3 is TGTGCCAGCAGCCAAGAGAGGCGGGGAAGGGCTGGAAACACCATATATTTT.

This clone was seen a handful of times. This chain connects TRBV4-1 to TRBJ2-1; 11 positions match TRBD2. The CDR3 sequence is 12 residues long. Unmatched junction bases numbered 4, after V lost 3 bases and J lost 15 bases. Germline CDR1 is MGHRA and CDR2 is YSYEKL. The CDR3 protein is CASSQGLAVPFF. CDR3 DNA: TGCGCCAGCAGCCAGGGACTAGCGGTGCCGTTCTTC.

This clone was observed a few times. Other DNA variants within this sample encode the same CDR3. This chain uses TRBV30 with TRBJ1-1; no clear D gene. CDR1 and CDR2 (germline): GTSNPN, SVGIG (reference sequence). This CDR3 contains 13 residues. Trimming left V 0 bases short and J 4 bases short, with 9 bases between. The CDR3 region has the DNA TGTGCCTGGAGTGTAGGCGGCGGCACTGAAGCTTTCTTT. Translation gives CAWSVGGGTEAFF.

This clone was seen more than once but under ten times. The chain couples TRBV5-1 to TRBJ2-2, with unresolved D. Germline values: CDR1 SGHRS, CDR2 YFSETQ. V was pared by 3 bases and J by 6 bases, with 18 bases between. The CDR3 runs 16 residues. DNA for the CDR3: TGCGCCAGCAGCTCGTTCGACACGACCCACCCCGGGGAGCTGTTTTTT. This encodes CASSSFDTTHPGELFF. The whole variable domain, filled in from reference TRBV5-1 and TRBJ2-2, reads KAGVTQTPRYLIKTRGQQVTLSCSPISGHRSVSWYQQTPGQGLQFLFEYFSETQRNKGNFPGRFSGRQFSNSRSEMNVSTLELGDSALYLCASSSFDTTHPGELFFGEGSRLTVL.